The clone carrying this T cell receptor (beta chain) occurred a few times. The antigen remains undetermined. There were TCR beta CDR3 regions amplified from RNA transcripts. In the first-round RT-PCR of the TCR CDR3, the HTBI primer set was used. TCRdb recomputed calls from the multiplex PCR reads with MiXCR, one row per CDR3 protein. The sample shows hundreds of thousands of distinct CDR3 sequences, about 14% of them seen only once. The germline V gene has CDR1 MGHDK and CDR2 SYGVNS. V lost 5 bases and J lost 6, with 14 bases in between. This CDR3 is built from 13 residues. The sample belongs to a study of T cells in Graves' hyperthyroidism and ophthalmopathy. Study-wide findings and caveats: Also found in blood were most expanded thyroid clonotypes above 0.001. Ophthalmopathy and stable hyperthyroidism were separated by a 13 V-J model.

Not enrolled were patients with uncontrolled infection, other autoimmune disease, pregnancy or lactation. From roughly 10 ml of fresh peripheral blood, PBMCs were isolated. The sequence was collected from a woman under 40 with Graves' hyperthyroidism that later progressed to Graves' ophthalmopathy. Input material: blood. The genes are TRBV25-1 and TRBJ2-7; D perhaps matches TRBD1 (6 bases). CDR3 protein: CASSRDIMAEQYF. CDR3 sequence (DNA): TGTGCCAGCAGTCGGGACATAATGGCCGAGCAGTACTTC.